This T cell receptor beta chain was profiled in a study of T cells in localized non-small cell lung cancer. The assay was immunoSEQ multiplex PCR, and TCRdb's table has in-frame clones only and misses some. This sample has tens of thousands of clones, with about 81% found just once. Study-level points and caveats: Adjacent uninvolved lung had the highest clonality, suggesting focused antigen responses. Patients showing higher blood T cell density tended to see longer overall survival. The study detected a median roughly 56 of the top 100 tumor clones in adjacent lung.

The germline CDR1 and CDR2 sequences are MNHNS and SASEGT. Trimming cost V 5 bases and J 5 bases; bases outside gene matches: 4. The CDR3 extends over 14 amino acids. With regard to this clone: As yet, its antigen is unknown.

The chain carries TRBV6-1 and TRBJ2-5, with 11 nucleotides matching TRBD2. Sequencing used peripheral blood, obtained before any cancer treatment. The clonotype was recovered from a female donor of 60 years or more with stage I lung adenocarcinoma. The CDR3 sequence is CASSRGLAVETQYF. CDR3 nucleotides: TGTGCCAGCAGTAGGGGACTAGCGGTCGAGACCCAGTACTTC.